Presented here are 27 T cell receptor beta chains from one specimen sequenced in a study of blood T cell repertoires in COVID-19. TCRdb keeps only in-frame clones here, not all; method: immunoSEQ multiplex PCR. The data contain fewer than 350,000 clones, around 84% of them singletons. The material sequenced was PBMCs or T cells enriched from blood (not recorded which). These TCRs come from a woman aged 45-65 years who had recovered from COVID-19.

For the CDR3, the DNA is TGTGCCAGCAGCTTAAACCCGGGACTAGCGGAAGCAGATACGCAGTATTTT. Its protein is CASSLNPGLAEADTQYF. V and J are TRBV7-3 and TRBJ2-3, with TRBD2 matching over 11 bases. The ends lost 1 base at V and 4 bases at J; junction bases unmatched: 7. Germline V gene lookup returns CDR1 SGHTA and CDR2 FQGTGA. The CDR3 extends over 17 amino acids.

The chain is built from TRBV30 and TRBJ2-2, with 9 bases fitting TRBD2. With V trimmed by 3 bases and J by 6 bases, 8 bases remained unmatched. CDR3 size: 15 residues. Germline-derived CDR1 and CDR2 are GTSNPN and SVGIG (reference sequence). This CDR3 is CAWSALAGISGELFF. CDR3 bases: TGTGCCTGGAGCGCGCTAGCGGGAATCTCCGGGGAGCTGTTTTTT.

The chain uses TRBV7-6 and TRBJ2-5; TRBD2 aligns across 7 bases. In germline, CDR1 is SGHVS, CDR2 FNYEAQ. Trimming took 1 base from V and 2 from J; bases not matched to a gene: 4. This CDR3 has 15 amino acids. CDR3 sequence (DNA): TGTGCCAGCAGCTTAGGGGAGGGGAGGCAAGAGACCCAGTACTTC. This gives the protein CASSLGEGRQETQYF.

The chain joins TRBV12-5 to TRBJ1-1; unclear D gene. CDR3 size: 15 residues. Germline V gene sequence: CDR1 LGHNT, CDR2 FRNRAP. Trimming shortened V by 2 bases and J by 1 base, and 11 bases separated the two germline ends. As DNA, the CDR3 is TGTGCTAGTGGTTTGTCCTCGGACTGGAACACTGAAGCTTTCTTT. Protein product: CASGLSSDWNTEAFF.

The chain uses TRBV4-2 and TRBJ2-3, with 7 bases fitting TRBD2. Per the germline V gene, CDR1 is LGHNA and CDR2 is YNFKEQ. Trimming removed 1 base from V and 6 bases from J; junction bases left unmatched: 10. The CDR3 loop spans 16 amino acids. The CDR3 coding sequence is TGTGCCAGCAGCCAAGTAGGGCTAGCGGCCCCGGATACGCAGTATTTT. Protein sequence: CASSQVGLAAPDTQYF.

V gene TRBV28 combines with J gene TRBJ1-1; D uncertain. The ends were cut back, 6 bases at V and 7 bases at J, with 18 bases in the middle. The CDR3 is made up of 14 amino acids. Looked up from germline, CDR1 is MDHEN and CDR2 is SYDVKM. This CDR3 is CASRKVPLTGEAFF. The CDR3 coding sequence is TGTGCCAGCAGGAAAGTTCCACTAACGGGTGAAGCTTTCTTT.

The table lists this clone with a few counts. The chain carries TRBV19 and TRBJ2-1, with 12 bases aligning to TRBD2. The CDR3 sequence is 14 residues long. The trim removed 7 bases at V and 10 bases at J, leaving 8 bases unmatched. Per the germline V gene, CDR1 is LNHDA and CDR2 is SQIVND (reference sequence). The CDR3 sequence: CASTPSGRVNEQFF. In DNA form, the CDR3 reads TGTGCCAGTACCCCTAGCGGGAGGGTTAACGAGCAGTTCTTC.

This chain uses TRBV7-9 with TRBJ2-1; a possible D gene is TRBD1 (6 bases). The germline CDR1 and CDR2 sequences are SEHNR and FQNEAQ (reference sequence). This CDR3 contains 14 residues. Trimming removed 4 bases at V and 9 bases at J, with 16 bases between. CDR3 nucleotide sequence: TGTGCCAGCAGCTCCCATAACAGGGTTCCTGAGCAGTTCTTC. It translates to CASSSHNRVPEQFF. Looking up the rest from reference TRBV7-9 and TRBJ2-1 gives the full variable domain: DTGVSQNPRHKITKRGQNVTFRCDPISEHNRLYWYRQTLGQGPEFLTYFQNEAQLEKSRLLSDRFSAERPKGSFSTLEIQRTEQGDSAMYLCASSSHNRVPEQFFGPGTRLTVL.

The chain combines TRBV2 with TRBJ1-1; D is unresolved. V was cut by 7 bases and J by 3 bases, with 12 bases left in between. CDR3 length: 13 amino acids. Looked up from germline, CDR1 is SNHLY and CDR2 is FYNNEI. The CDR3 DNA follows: TGTGCCAGCAAGCCCAGGTGGGACACTGAAGCTTTCTTT. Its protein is CASKPRWDTEAFF.

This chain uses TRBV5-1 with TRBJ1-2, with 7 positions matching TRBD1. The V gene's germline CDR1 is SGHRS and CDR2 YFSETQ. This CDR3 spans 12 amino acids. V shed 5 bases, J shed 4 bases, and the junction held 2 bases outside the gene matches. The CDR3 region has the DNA TGCGCCAGCAGAAGGGACAGCTATGGCTACACCTTC. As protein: CASRRDSYGYTF.

Here the CDR3 reads CASSPRDRGIGGYTF. CDR3 sequence (DNA): TGTGCCAGCTCACCTCGGGACAGGGGGATCGGGGGCTACACCTTC. The rearrangement joins TRBV18 to TRBJ1-2; TRBD1 matches at 11 bases. V lost 3 bases to trimming and J lost 8 bases; unmatched junction nucleotides: 8. This CDR3 has 15 amino acids. CDR1 KGHSH and CDR2 LQKENI come from the germline V gene.

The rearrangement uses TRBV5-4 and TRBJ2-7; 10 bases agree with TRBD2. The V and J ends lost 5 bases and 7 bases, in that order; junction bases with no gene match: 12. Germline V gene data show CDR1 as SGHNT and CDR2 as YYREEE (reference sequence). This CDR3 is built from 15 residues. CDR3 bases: TGTGCCAGCAGTTCTCAGCGGGAGGGCCCTAATGAGCAGTACTTC. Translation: CASSSQREGPNEQYF.

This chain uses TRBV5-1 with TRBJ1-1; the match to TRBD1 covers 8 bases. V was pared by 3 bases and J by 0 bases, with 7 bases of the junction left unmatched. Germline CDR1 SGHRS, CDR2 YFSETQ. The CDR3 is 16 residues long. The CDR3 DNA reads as TGCGCCAGCAGCTCACGGACAGGGAAGATGAACACTGAAGCTTTCTTT. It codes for CASSSRTGKMNTEAFF.

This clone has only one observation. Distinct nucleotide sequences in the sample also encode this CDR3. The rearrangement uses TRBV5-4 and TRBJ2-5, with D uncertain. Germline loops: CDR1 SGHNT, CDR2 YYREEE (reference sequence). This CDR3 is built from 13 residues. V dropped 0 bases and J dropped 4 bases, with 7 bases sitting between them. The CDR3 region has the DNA TGTGCCAGCAGCTTGGGCGGTGGAGAGACCCAGTACTTC. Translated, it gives CASSLGGGETQYF.

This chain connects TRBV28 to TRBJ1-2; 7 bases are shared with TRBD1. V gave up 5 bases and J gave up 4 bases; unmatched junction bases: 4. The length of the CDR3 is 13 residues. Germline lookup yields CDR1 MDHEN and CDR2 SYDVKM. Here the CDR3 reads CASSPDRRYGYTF. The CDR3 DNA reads TGTGCCAGCAGTCCGGACAGGCGCTATGGCTACACCTTC.

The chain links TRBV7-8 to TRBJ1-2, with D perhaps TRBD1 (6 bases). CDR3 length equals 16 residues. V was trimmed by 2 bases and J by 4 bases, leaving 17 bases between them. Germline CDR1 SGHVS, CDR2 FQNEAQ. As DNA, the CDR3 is TGTGCCAGCAGCTTACGGACAGTCTTTAAATTCTATGGCTACACCTTC. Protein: CASSLRTVFKFYGYTF.

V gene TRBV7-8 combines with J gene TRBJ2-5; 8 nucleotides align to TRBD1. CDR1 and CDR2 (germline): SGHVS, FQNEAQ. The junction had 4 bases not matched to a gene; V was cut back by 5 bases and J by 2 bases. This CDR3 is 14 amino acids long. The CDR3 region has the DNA TGTGCCAGCAGCCTTGACAGGGGTCAAGAGACCCAGTACTTC. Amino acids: CASSLDRGQETQYF. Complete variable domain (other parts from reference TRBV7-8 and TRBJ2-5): GAGVSQSPRYKVAKRGQDVALRCDPISGHVSLFWYQQALGQGPEFLTYFQNEAQLDKSGLPSDRFFAERPEGSVSTLKIQRTQQEDSAVYLCASSLDRGQETQYFGPGTRLLVL.

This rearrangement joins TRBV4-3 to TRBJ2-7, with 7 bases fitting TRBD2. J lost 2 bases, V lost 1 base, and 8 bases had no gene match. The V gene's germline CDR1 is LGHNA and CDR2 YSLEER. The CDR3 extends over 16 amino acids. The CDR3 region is CASSQVLSGTTYEQYF. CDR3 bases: TGCGCCAGCAGCCAAGTTCTATCGGGGACTACCTACGAGCAGTACTTC.

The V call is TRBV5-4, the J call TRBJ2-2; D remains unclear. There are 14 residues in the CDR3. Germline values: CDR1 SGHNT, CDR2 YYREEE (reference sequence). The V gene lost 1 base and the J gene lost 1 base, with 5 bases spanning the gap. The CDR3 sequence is CASSLPLNTGELFF. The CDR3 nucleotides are TGTGCCAGCAGCTTGCCTTTGAACACCGGGGAGCTGTTTTTT.

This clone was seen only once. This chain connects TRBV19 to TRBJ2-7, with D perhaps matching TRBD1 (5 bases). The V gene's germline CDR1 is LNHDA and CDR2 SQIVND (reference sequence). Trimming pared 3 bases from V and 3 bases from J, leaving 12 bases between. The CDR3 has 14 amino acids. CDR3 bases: TGTGCCAGTAGTATTTCGGCAGGGAACTACGAGCAGTACTTC. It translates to CASSISAGNYEQYF. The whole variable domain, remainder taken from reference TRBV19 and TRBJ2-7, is DGGITQSPKYLFRKEGQNVTLSCEQNLNHDAMYWYRQDPGQGLRLIYYSQIVNDFQKGDIAEGYSVSREKKESFPLTVTSAQKNPTAFYLCASSISAGNYEQYFGPGTRLTVT.

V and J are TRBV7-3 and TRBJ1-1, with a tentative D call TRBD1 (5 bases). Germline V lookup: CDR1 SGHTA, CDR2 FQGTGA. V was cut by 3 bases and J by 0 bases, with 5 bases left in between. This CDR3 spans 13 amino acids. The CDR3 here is CASSLTVNTEAFF. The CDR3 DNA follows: TGTGCCAGCAGCTTGACAGTGAACACTGAAGCTTTCTTT.

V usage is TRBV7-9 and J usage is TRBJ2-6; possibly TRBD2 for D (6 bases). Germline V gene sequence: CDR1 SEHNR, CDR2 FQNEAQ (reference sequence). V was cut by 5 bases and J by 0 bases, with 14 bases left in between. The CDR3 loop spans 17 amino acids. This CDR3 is CASSTAGLSSGANVLTF. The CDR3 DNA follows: TGTGCCAGCAGCACCGCGGGACTGTCCTCTGGGGCCAACGTCCTGACTTTC. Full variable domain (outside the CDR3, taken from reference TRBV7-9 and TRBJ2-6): DTGVSQNPRHKITKRGQNVTFRCDPISEHNRLYWYRQTLGQGPEFLTYFQNEAQLEKSRLLSDRFSAERPKGSFSTLEIQRTEQGDSAMYLCASSTAGLSSGANVLTFGAGSRLTVL.

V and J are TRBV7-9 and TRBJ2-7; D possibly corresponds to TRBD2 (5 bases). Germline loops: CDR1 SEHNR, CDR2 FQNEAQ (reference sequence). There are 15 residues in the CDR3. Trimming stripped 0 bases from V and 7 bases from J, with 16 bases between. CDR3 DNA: TGTGCCAGCAGCTTAGCAGGCGGAGGCCCGGGGGAGCAGTACTTC. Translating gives CASSLAGGGPGEQYF.

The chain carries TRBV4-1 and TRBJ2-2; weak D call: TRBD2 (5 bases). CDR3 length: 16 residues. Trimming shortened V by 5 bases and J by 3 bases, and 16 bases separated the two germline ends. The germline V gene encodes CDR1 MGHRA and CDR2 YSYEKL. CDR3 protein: CASSRMFSADTGELFF. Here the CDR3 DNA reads TGCGCCAGCAGCAGGATGTTTAGCGCGGACACCGGGGAGCTGTTTTTT.

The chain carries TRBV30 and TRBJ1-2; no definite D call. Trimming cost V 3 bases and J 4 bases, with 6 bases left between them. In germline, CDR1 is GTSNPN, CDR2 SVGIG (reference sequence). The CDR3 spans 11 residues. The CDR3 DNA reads TGTGCCTGGAGAACTTCCTATGGCTACACCTTC. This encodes CAWRTSYGYTF.

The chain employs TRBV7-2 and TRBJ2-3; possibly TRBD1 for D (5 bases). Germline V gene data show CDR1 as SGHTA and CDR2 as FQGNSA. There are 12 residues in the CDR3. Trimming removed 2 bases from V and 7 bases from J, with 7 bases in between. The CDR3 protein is CASSLSGNTQYF. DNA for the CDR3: TGTGCCAGCAGCTTATCAGGGAATACGCAGTATTTT.

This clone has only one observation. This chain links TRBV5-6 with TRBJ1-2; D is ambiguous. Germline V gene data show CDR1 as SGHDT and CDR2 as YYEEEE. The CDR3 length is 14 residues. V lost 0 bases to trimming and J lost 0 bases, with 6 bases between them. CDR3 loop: CASSLGGANYGYTF. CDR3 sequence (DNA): TGTGCCAGCAGCTTGGGCGGGGCTAACTATGGCTACACCTTC.